The following is a T cell receptor (beta chain) sequence with its context. The target antigen is unknown. Method: immunoSEQ multiplex PCR; TCRdb's copy keeps in-frame clones and lacks some. The sample has roughly 70,000 clones, roughly nine tenths seen once; the top ten hold about 9.6%. There are 16 residues in the CDR3. These data are taken from a study of T cell responses to AZD1222 COVID-19 vaccine. Study-level results: Repertoire collection took place solely once the T cell response had peaked. Increased Spike-specific TCR breadth and depth were observed after two AZD1222 doses.

The material was peripheral blood, obtained 28 days after the second AZD1222 dose. The receptor was isolated from an adult who received the AZD1222 COVID-19 vaccine. The chain joins TRBV21-1 to TRBJ2-2; the table gives TRBD2 as D, unverified against the DNA. TRBV21-1 is a recognized pseudogene. The CDR3 DNA sequence: TGTGCCAGCAGCAAGCTCGGGAGCGTGCTCACCGGGGAGCTGTTTTTT. Translation gives CASSKLGSVLTGELFF.